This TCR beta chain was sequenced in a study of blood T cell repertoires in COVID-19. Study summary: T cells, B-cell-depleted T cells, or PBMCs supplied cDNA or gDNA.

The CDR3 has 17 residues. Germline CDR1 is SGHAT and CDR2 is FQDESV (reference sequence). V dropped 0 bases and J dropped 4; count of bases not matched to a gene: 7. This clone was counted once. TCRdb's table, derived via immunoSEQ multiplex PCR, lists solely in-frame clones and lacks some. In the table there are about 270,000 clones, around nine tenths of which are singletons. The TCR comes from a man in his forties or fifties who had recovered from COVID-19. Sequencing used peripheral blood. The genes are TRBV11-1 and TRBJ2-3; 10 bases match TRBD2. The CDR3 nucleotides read TGTGCCAGCAGCTTAGCGGCAGCGGGAGGGAGCGCAGATACGCAGTATTTT. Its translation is CASSLAAAGGSADTQYF.